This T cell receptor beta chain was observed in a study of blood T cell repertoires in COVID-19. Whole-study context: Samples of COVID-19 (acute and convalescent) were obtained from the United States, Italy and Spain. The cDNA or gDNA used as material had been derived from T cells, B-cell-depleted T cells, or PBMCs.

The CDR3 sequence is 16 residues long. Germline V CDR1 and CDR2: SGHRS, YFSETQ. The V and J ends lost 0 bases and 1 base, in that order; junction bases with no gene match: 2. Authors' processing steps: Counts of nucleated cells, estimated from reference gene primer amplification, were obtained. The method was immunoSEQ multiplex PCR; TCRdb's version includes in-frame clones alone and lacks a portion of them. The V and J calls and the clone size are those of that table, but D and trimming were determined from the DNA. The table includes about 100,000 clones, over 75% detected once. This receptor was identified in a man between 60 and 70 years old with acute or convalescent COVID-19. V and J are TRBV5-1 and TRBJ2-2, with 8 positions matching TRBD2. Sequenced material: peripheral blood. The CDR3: CASSLGAGGNTGELFF. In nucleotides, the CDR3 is TGCGCCAGCAGCTTGGGCGCGGGAGGGAACACCGGGGAGCTGTTTTTT.